The 25 T cell receptor beta chains below come from one sample, sequenced in a study of OX40 agonist ivuxolimab in advanced cancers. Generated by immunoSEQ multiplex PCR, the TCRdb table keeps only in-frame clones and is missing some. Here the sample spans some 64,000 clones, 75% to 85% being singletons. The sample was CD4+ or CD8+ T cells sorted from blood, taken in a trial of the OX40 agonist ivuxolimab. The receptors were gathered from an adult with an advanced solid tumor such as melanoma, head and neck, liver or kidney cancer.

The CDR3 reads CASRGEGYEQYF. DNA of the CDR3: TGTGCCAGCAGGGGAGAGGGCTACGAGCAGTACTTC. This rearrangement joins TRBV9 to TRBJ2-7; TRBD2 might be the D (5 bases). The V end lost 5 bases, the J end lost 3 bases, and 9 bases lay between the germline ends. In germline, CDR1 is SGDLS, CDR2 YYNGEE. The CDR3 contains 12 residues. Together with reference TRBV9 and TRBJ2-7, the CDR3 gives the full variable domain: DSGVTQTPKHLITATGQRVTLRCSPRSGDLSVYWYQQSLDQGLQFLIQYYNGEERAKGNILERFSAQQFPDLHSELNLSSLELGDSALYFCASRGEGYEQYFGPGTRLTVT.

DNA of the CDR3: TGTGCCAGCAGCGTAATTACAGAGAACACTGAAGCTTTCTTT. This translates into CASSVITENTEAFF. The rearrangement joins TRBV9 to TRBJ1-1; D uncertain. CDR1 is SGDLS, CDR2 YYNGEE, per germline. The ends were cut back, 1 base at V and 1 base at J, with 8 bases in the middle. The CDR3 is made up of 14 amino acids.

This clone appeared a few times. This chain links TRBV6-4 with TRBJ1-1, with 10 bases matching TRBD1. Trimming at V came to 6 bases and at J to 3 bases, leaving 4 bases not matched to a gene. CDR1 MRHNA and CDR2 SNTAGT come from the germline V gene. CDR3 size: 14 residues. In DNA, the CDR3 is TGTGCCAGCAGCAGAGGGACAGGGGACACTGAAGCTTTCTTT. Protein: CASSRGTGDTEAFF.

The CDR3 nucleotides read TGTGCCAGCAACTCGGACAGGGGCTCAGGTGGCTACACCTTC. The encoded protein is CASNSDRGSGGYTF. V and J are TRBV5-6 and TRBJ1-2, with TRBD1 identical over 9 bases. V was clipped by 6 bases and J by 7 bases; unmatched bases: 10. Germline V gene sequence: CDR1 SGHDT, CDR2 YYEEEE. The CDR3 loop spans 14 amino acids.

J is TRBJ1-6 and V is TRBV10-3; 7 bases align to TRBD1. This CDR3 has 14 residues. In germline, CDR1 is ENHRY, CDR2 SYGVKD. The V and J ends lost 6 bases and 7 bases, in that order; junction bases with no gene match: 6. The CDR3 bases are TGTGCCATCAGCGGGGACAGTCAAAATTCACCCCTCCACTTT. The encoded protein is CAISGDSQNSPLHF.

The J gene is TRBJ2-3, the V gene TRBV15; TRBD2 is a possible D gene (6 bases). CDR1 is LNHNV and CDR2 is YYDKDF in the germline V gene (reference sequence). CDR3 size: 17 residues. V dropped 0 bases and J dropped 0 bases, with 13 bases sitting between them. The CDR3 loop reads CATSRDGPSASTDTQYF. For the CDR3, the DNA is TGTGCCACCAGCAGAGATGGGCCTAGCGCTAGCACAGATACGCAGTATTTT.

Worth noting for this clone: At one of its ends the junction is not consistent with the germline gene, which may arise from a read error. V gene TRBV19 combines with J gene TRBJ1-1; tentatively, D is TRBD1 (6 bases). Germline-derived CDR1 and CDR2 are LNHDA and SQIVND (reference sequence). The CDR3 contains 16 residues. The CDR3 coding sequence is TGTGCCAGTGGTATAGTCGCCGCAGGGGCGGGCACTGAAGCTTTCTTT. This encodes CASGIVAAGAGTEAFF.

V is TRBV6-5 and J is TRBJ2-3; no reliable D call. The CDR3 has 15 residues. Germline CDR1 is MNHEY and CDR2 is SVGAGI. Trimming shortened V by 7 bases and J by 3 bases, and 17 bases separated the two germline ends. DNA of the CDR3: TGTGCCAGCACTCCCTTCGGCGAGCTGACAGATACGCAGTATTTT. Encoded protein: CASTPFGELTDTQYF.

The chain carries TRBV6-5 and TRBJ1-1; tentatively, D is TRBD1 (6 bases). The CDR3 extends over 14 amino acids. V was clipped by 5 bases and J by 10 bases, with 20 bases between them. CDR1 and CDR2 from the germline V gene are MNHEY and SVGAGI. DNA for the CDR3: TGTGCCAGCAGTGCCTCCCCGAACAGGGTCCCAGCTTTCTTT. Translated, it gives CASSASPNRVPAFF.

The gene calls are TRBV29-1 and TRBJ2-2, with D uncertain. CDR3 length: 15 residues. Deletions cut 5 bases from V and 3 bases from J, with 16 bases between. The germline CDR1 and CDR2 sequences are SQVTM and ANQGSEA. The CDR3 is CSVQIDSWYTGELFF. In DNA, the CDR3 is TGCAGCGTTCAAATCGATAGCTGGTACACCGGGGAGCTGTTTTTT.

This clone was seen a few times. In DNA form, the CDR3 reads TGTGCCAGCAGTGCAGACAGGGGCACTGAAGCTTTCTTT. It encodes CASSADRGTEAFF. V gene TRBV6-1 combines with J gene TRBJ1-1, with TRBD1 matching over 8 bases. J was trimmed by 4 bases and V by 4 bases; bases with no gene match: 2. There are 13 residues in the CDR3. CDR1 is MNHNS and CDR2 is SASEGT in the germline V gene.

The rearrangement uses TRBV6-5 and TRBJ2-4, with D perhaps being TRBD1 or TRBD2 (5 bases each). Per the germline V gene, CDR1 is MNHEY and CDR2 is SVGAGI. Trimming took 2 bases from V and 1 from J, leaving 12 bases between them. This CDR3 region has 16 residues. In DNA, the CDR3 is TGTGCCAGCAGTTACCGGGTGGGGGAGGCCAAAAACATTCAGTACTTC. Protein: CASSYRVGEAKNIQYF.

The chain carries TRBV6-5 and TRBJ1-2, with D unresolved. The V end lost 6 bases, the J end lost 5 bases, and 7 bases lay between the germline ends. Germline V lookup: CDR1 MNHEY, CDR2 SVGAGI. CDR3 length: 11 amino acids. Here the CDR3 DNA reads TGTGCCAGCAGGGCCCTATATGGCTACACCTTC. It codes for CASRALYGYTF.

V and J are TRBV7-8 and TRBJ1-1; D might be TRBD1 (5 bases). Between the trimmed V and J ends, which lost 5 bases and 1 base, there was a span of 20 bases. CDR3 length equals 17 residues. CDR1 and CDR2 from the germline V gene are SGHVS and FQNEAQ. The CDR3 loop reads CASSHTGPGGANTEAFF. CDR3 nucleotides: TGTGCCAGCAGCCATACGGGCCCAGGCGGGGCGAACACTGAAGCTTTCTTT.

This clone was picked up a small number of times. CDR3 nucleotide sequence: TGTGCCAGCAGCACTCGCTCCTACAATGAGCAGTTCTTC. The encoded protein is CASSTRSYNEQFF. The chain uses TRBV7-8 and TRBJ2-1, with D hard to call. The germline V gene has CDR1 SGHVS and CDR2 FQNEAQ. V lost 5 bases and J 0 bases, leaving 5 bases between the germline ends. This CDR3 region has 13 residues.

This clone was counted only a few times. The genes are TRBV4-2 and TRBJ2-7, with TRBD2 identical over 7 bases. Trimming cost V 4 bases and J 2 bases; bases outside gene matches: 14. This CDR3 comprises 17 residues. Germline V lookup: CDR1 LGHNA, CDR2 YNFKEQ. This CDR3 is CASSPHRTSVGPYEQYF. CDR3 in DNA: TGTGCCAGCAGCCCCCACCGCACTAGCGTAGGTCCCTACGAGCAGTACTTC.

V and J are TRBV9 and TRBJ1-3, with D possibly matching TRBD1 (5 bases). This CDR3 contains 14 residues. The germline V gene has CDR1 SGDLS and CDR2 YYNGEE. V lost 0 bases, J lost 8 bases, and 12 bases lay in between. The CDR3 DNA reads TGTGCCAGCAGCGTAGGCAGGGCCATCGACACCATATATTTT. This gives the protein CASSVGRAIDTIYF.

The V and J genes are TRBV29-1 and TRBJ1-2, with D maybe TRBD1 (5 bases). Germline CDR1 reads SQVTM; CDR2 reads ANQGSEA. The germline V and J ends were trimmed by 3 bases and 4 bases, with 15 bases remaining between them. CDR3 length: 14 residues. Here the CDR3 reads CSVDGAGLGYGYTF. The CDR3 DNA sequence: TGCAGCGTTGACGGGGCAGGGTTAGGCTATGGCTACACCTTC.

This clone was seen a few times. This chain uses TRBV29-1 with TRBJ2-3, with 9 bases fitting TRBD1. The germline gives CDR1 SQVTM, CDR2 ANQGSEA. CDR3 size: 14 residues. J was trimmed by 4 bases and V by 4 bases; bases with no gene match: 6. The CDR3 region has the DNA TGCAGCGTTGGGACAGGGGCAACCTCAGATACGCAGTATTTT. Residues: CSVGTGATSDTQYF.

On this clone itself: This same CDR3 is encoded by further DNA sequences in the sample. The chain combines TRBV5-1 with TRBJ2-1; D remains unclear. The CDR3 runs to 13 residues. Germline V lookup: CDR1 SGHRS, CDR2 YFSETQ. V was shortened by 0 bases and J by 3 bases, with 4 bases between the two germline ends. As DNA, the CDR3 is TGCGCCAGCAGCTTGGATAGCTACAATGAGCAGTTCTTC. It is translated as CASSLDSYNEQFF.

The rearrangement links TRBV11-2 to TRBJ1-3, with 10 bases identical to TRBD1. CDR1 and CDR2 (germline): SGHAT, FQNNGV. The CDR3 totals 15 residues. The V segment lost 5 bases and the J segment 3 bases; nucleotides outside the gene matches: 4. For the CDR3, the DNA is TGTGCCAGCAGCCGCTGGGACAGGGGTGGAAACACCATATATTTT. It yields the protein CASSRWDRGGNTIYF.

This chain joins TRBV6-5 and TRBJ2-3; 8 nucleotides match TRBD2. The J segment lost 3 bases and the V segment lost 6 bases, leaving 8 bases of the junction unmatched. CDR3 size: 15 residues. Per germline, CDR1 MNHEY and CDR2 SVGAGI. The CDR3 DNA reads TGTGCCAGCAGGCAGAGCGGGAGTGGGACAGATACGCAGTATTTT. This codes for CASRQSGSGTDTQYF.

V is TRBV11-2 and J is TRBJ2-7, with D uncertain. The germline V and J ends were trimmed by 2 bases and 2 bases, with 10 bases remaining between them. The CDR3 contains 14 residues. The germline V gene has CDR1 SGHAT and CDR2 FQNNGV. The CDR3: CASSLLRNTYEQYF. The CDR3 nucleotides are TGTGCCAGCAGCTTACTACGGAATACCTACGAGCAGTACTTC. The variable domain in full, completed from reference TRBV11-2 and TRBJ2-7, reads EAGVAQSPRYKIIEKRQSVAFWCNPISGHATLYWYQQILGQGPKLLIQFQNNGVVDDSQLPKDRFSAERLKGVDSTLKIQPAKLEDSAVYLCASSLLRNTYEQYFGPGTRLTVT.

This chain joins TRBV10-1 and TRBJ1-1; TRBD1 is a possible D gene (5 bases). Germline V gives CDR1 WNHNN, CDR2 SYGVQD (reference sequence). V lost 6 bases to trimming and J lost 7 bases, with 18 bases between them. This CDR3 is 14 amino acids long. The CDR3 nucleotides are TGCGCCAGCAGGGGGCAAGGGGATCGGAGTGAAGCTTTCTTT. Translation: CASRGQGDRSEAFF.

The J gene is TRBJ1-1, the V gene TRBV6-6; 7 bases map to TRBD1. CDR3 size: 15 residues. Germline loops: CDR1 MNHNY, CDR2 SVGAGI (reference sequence). J gave up 4 bases and V 6 bases, and 11 bases lay outside the gene matches. CDR3: CASSLVDRAPTEAFF. In DNA form, the CDR3 reads TGTGCCAGCAGCCTTGTTGACAGGGCCCCCACTGAAGCTTTCTTT.